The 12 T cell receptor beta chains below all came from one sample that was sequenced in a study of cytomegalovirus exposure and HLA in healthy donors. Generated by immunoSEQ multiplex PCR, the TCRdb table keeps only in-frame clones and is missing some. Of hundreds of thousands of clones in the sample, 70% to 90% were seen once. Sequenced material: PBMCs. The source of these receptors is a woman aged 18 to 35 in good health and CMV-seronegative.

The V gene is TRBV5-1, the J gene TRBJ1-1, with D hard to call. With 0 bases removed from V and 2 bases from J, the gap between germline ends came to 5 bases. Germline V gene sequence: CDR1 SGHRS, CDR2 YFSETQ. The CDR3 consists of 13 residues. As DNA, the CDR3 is TGCGCCAGCAGCTTGGAGCGAAACACTGAAGCTTTCTTT. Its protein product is CASSLERNTEAFF.

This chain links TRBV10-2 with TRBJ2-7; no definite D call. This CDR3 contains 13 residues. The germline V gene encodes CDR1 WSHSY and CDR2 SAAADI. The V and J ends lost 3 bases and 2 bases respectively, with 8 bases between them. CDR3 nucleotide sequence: TGCGCCAGCAGTGAAGCCGTAACCTACGAGCAGTACTTC. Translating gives CASSEAVTYEQYF.

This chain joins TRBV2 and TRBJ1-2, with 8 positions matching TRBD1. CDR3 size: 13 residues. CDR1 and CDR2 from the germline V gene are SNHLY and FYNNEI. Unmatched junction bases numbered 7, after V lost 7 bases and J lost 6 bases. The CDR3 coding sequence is TGTGCCAGCAATTCGGGACAGGCCCATGGCTACACCTTC. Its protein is CASNSGQAHGYTF.

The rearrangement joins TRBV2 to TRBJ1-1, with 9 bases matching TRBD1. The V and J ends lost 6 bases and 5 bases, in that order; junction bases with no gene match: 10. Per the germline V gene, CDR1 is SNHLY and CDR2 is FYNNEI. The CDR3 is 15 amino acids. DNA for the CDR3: TGTGCCAGCAGCCCGATACAGGGGGCAGGTACTGAAGCTTTCTTT. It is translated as CASSPIQGAGTEAFF. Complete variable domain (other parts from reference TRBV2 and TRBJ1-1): EPEVTQTPSHQVTQMGQEVILRCVPISNHLYFYWYRQILGQKVEFLVSFYNNEISEKSEIFDDQFSVERPDGSNFTLKIRSTKLEDSAMYFCASSPIQGAGTEAFFGQGTRLTVV.

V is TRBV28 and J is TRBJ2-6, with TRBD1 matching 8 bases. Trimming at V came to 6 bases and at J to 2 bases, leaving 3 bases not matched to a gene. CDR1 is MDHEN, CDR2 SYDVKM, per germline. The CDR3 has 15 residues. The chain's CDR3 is CASSPTGAGANVLTF. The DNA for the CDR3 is TGTGCCAGCAGCCCGACAGGGGCTGGGGCCAACGTCCTGACTTTC.

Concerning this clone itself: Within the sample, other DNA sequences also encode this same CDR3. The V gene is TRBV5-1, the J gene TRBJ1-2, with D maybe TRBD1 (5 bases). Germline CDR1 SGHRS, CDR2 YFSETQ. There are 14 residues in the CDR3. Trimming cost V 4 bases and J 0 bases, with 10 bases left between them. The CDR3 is CASSPGPANYGYTF. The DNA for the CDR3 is TGCGCCAGCAGCCCGGGGCCAGCTAACTATGGCTACACCTTC.

CDR3 in DNA: TGCGCCAGCAGCTTCGGATTTATGAACACTGAAGCTTTCTTT. Translated: CASSFGFMNTEAFF. The J gene is TRBJ1-1, the V gene TRBV5-1; D is unclear. The CDR3 consists of 14 residues. Trimming took off 2 bases at V and 0 bases at J, with 8 bases between the two ends. Germline CDR1 SGHRS, CDR2 YFSETQ.

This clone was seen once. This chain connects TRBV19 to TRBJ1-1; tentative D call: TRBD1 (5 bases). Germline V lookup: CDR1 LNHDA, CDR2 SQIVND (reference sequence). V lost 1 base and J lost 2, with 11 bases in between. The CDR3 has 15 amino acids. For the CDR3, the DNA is TGTGCCAGTAGTATAGTAGGGGCGGTTAACACTGAAGCTTTCTTT. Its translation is CASSIVGAVNTEAFF.

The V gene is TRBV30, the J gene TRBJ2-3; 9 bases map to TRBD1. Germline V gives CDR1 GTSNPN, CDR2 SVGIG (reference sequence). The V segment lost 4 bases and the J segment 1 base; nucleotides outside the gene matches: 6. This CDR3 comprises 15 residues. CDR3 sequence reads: CAWKFRDRGTDTQYF. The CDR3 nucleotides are TGTGCCTGGAAGTTCCGGGACAGGGGCACAGATACGCAGTATTTT.

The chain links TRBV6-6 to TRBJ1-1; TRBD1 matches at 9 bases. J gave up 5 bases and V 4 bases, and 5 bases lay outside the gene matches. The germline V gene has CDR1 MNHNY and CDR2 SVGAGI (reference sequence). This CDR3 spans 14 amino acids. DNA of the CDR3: TGTGCCAGCAGTTCGGACAGGGGAGGGACTGAAGCTTTCTTT. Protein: CASSSDRGGTEAFF.

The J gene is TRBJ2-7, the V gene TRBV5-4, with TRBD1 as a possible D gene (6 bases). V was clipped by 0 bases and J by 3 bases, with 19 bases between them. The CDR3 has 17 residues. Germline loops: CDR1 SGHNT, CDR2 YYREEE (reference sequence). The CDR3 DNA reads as TGTGCCAGCAGCTTGGCCGGGCCTCGACAGGCCCACTACGAGCAGTACTTC. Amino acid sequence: CASSLAGPRQAHYEQYF.

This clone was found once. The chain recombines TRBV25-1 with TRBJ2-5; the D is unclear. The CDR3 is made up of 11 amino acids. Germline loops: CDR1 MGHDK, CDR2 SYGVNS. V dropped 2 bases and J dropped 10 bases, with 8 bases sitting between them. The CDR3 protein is CASSERVDQYF. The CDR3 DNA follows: TGTGCCAGCAGTGAAAGGGTGGACCAGTACTTC.